The 7 T cell receptor beta chains reported below all come from one sample, sequenced in a study of technical replicates of blood from several donors. Clones were read by immunoSEQ multiplex PCR, and TCRdb kept only the in-frame ones, dropping some. This table has 59,000 or so clones, around 93% appearing once. The sequenced material came from PBMCs. The receptors originated from a human donor in good health. Some clones in this sample may be carry-over from other donors' samples.

The chain recombines TRBV7-9 with TRBJ2-7; 9 positions match TRBD1. CDR1 is SEHNR and CDR2 is FQNEAQ in the germline V gene (reference sequence). This CDR3 spans 15 amino acids. The J segment lost 6 bases and the V segment lost 5 bases, leaving 11 bases of the junction unmatched. Written as DNA, the CDR3 is TGTGCCAGCAGCCCTCGGGGACAGGGAGAGCTCGAGCAGTACTTC. Translated, it gives CASSPRGQGELEQYF.

The chain employs TRBV6-1 and TRBJ2-5; D is ambiguous. The CDR3 is 15 amino acids. The germline gives CDR1 MNHNS, CDR2 SASEGT. The V and J ends lost 3 bases and 0 bases respectively, with 11 bases between them. CDR3 protein: CASSESSGYQETQYF. CDR3 DNA: TGTGCCAGCAGTGAGTCTTCAGGATACCAAGAGACCCAGTACTTC.

J is TRBJ2-3 and V is TRBV7-2; D ambiguous. Germline CDR1 SGHTA, CDR2 FQGNSA. This CDR3 is 15 amino acids long. The V end lost 1 base, the J end lost 0 bases, and 8 bases lay between the germline ends. Here the CDR3 DNA reads TGTGCCAGCAGCTTAGAGGCGGTTAGCACAGATACGCAGTATTTT. Protein: CASSLEAVSTDTQYF.

The CDR3 is CASSEVVTEETQYF. CDR3 sequence (DNA): TGTGCCAGCAGTGAGGTGGTCACAGAAGAGACCCAGTACTTC. J is TRBJ2-5 and V is TRBV2, with D unclear. The CDR3 contains 14 residues. Trimming took 3 bases from V and 3 from J, leaving 11 bases between them. From germline, CDR1 is SNHLY and CDR2 FYNNEI.

The V call is TRBV11-2, the J call TRBJ2-3; D uncertain. V was trimmed by 5 bases and J by 4 bases, leaving 10 bases between them. CDR3 length: 13 residues. Looked up from germline, CDR1 is SGHAT and CDR2 is FQNNGV. CDR3 loop: CASSPASPDTQYF. The CDR3 DNA is TGTGCCAGCAGCCCCGCGAGCCCAGATACGCAGTATTTT.

J is TRBJ1-1 and V is TRBV10-3; 10 nucleotides line up with TRBD1. The CDR3 consists of 14 residues. Germline V gene data show CDR1 as ENHRY and CDR2 as SYGVKD. Losses at the gene ends were 6 bases for V and 6 bases for J; bases not matched to a gene: 7. The CDR3 region has the DNA TGTGCCATCAGGAAGGGACAGGGGACCCCTGAAGCTTTCTTT. Its protein is CAIRKGQGTPEAFF.

The V and J genes are TRBV2 and TRBJ2-1; D perhaps matches TRBD2 (6 bases). Germline CDR1 is SNHLY and CDR2 is FYNNEI. V lost 7 bases to trimming and J lost 0 bases, with 13 bases between them. CDR3 size: 15 residues. The CDR3 DNA reads as TGTGCCAGCAACCCGGACGGGAGCTCCTACAATGAGCAGTTCTTC. This codes for CASNPDGSSYNEQFF.